This is a list of T cell receptor beta chains from one sample in a study of T cells in Graves' hyperthyroidism and ophthalmopathy. TCRdb passed the multiplex PCR reads through MiXCR, listing each CDR3 protein once. The sample records about 760,000 distinct CDR3 sequences, around a third being singletons. Sequencing input: blood. These receptors originate from a woman between 40 and 50 years old with Graves' hyperthyroidism. The CDR3 runs from the conserved cysteine through the conserved F or W. The order of the fields is D gene, J gene, clone size, V gene, CDR3 DNA, CDR3 protein. D genes are given only for firm matches. The size of a clone is reported for some rows only, either as once, few or many, or as a class for expanded clones.

D: -
J: TRBJ1-3
size: few
V: TRBV6-5
DNA: TGTGCCAGCAGTTACTCCCCGACTGGTACTGGAAACACCATATATTTT
CDR3: CASSYSPTGTGNTIYF

D: -
J: TRBJ2-5
size: -
V: TRBV7-2
DNA: TGTGCCAGCAGCCAAGGGGGAGGGGACCACCAAGAGACCCAGTACTTC
CDR3: CASSQGGGDHQETQYF

D: -
J: TRBJ1-1
size: few
V: TRBV29-1
DNA: TGCAGCGTTGCCGGGCTGAGTAGCACTGAAGCTTTCTTT
CDR3: CSVAGLSSTEAFF

D: -
J: TRBJ1-1
size: -
V: TRBV10-3
DNA: TGTGCCATCAGTGAGTCGCAGGACGGGGGGCCTGAAGCTTTCTTT
CDR3: CAISESQDGGPEAFF

D: -
J: TRBJ2-7
size: many
V: TRBV15
DNA: TGTGCCACCAGCAGAGATCAGGCTGCGGCCAACTACGAGCAGTACTTC
CDR3: CATSRDQAAANYEQYF

D: TRBD2
J: TRBJ2-7
size: many
V: TRBV20-1
DNA: TGCAGTGCTAGTACGCGGGAGAACCTATACGAGCAGTACTTC
CDR3: CSASTRENLYEQYF

D: -
J: TRBJ2-2
size: -
V: TRBV7-9
DNA: TGTGCCAGCAGCTGGGGGGCTAGCGCGAACACCGGGGAGCTGTTTTTT
CDR3: CASSWGASANTGELFF

D: -
J: TRBJ1-1
size: many
V: TRBV2
DNA: TGTGCCAGCAGAGGGGGGGCTGAAGCTTTCTTT
CDR3: CASRGGAEAFF

D: -
J: TRBJ1-6
size: -
V: TRBV20-1
DNA: TGCAGTGCCACCGACAGTAATTCACCCCTCCACTTT
CDR3: CSATDSNSPLHF

D: TRBD2
J: TRBJ2-3
size: -
V: TRBV7-2
DNA: TGTGCCAGCAGCTTTATAGCGGGAGCTTCAGATACGCAGTATTTT
CDR3: CASSFIAGASDTQYF

D: -
J: TRBJ1-2
size: -
V: TRBV9
DNA: TGTGCCAGTGAACCAGGTGGGGGGGCCTACTATGGCTACACCTTC
CDR3: CASEPGGGAYYGYTF

D: -
J: TRBJ1-5
size: many
V: TRBV19
DNA: TGTGCCAGTAGCCAGGACCATAGCAATCAGCCCCAGCATTTT
CDR3: CASSQDHSNQPQHF

D: -
J: TRBJ2-2
size: -
V: TRBV4-3
DNA: TGCGCCAGCAGCCAATCGGGGCGCGGGGAGCTGTTTTTT
CDR3: CASSQSGRGELFF

D: -
J: TRBJ1-2
size: -
V: TRBV7-9
DNA: TGTGCCAGCAGCCCGGACGGAGCCGGAGGCTACACCTTC
CDR3: CASSPDGAGGYTF

D: -
J: TRBJ1-2
size: -
V: TRBV20-1
DNA: TGCAGTGCTAGAAGTCCTAGAGCCGGGCCCCATGGGTCGTATGGCTACATCTTC
CDR3: CSARSPRAGPHGSYGYIF

D: TRBD1
J: TRBJ1-2
size: -
V: TRBV6-6
DNA: TGTGCCAGCAGTCAGGACAGGGGGGCTCCTAACTATGGCTACACCTTC
CDR3: CASSQDRGAPNYGYTF

D: TRBD1
J: TRBJ1-3
size: many
V: TRBV12-3/TRBV12-4
DNA: TGTGCCAGCAGTTTGGACAGGGAAGGAAACACCATATATTTT
CDR3: CASSLDREGNTIYF

D: -
J: TRBJ2-6
size: many
V: TRBV6-2/TRBV6-3
DNA: TGTGCCAGCAGTTACGCGTCTGGGGCCAACGTCCTGACTTTC
CDR3: CASSYASGANVLTF

D: TRBD1
J: TRBJ1-5
size: -
V: TRBV28
DNA: TGTGCCAGCAGTACGCCTACAGGGGCTGGAGACCACGAGCATTTT
CDR3: CASSTPTGAGDHEHF